Listed here are 14 T cell receptor beta chains from one sample, sequenced in a study of shared clonotypes between healthy human individuals. This table comes from immunoSEQ multiplex PCR, and its TCRdb copy is limited to in-frame clones, with some not included. The sample has under 1 million clones, just over 95% seen once. Positive CCR7 selection of CD45RO-negative cells yielded the naive CD8 cells, and terminally differentiated effector memory CD45RA+ cells were excluded. Sequencing input: naive CD8+ T cells sorted from blood. These receptors were taken from a man in his thirties or forties in good health.

J is TRBJ2-1 and V is TRBV7-9; D is perhaps TRBD2 (5 bases). V was cut by 4 bases and J by 3 bases, with 13 bases left in between. This CDR3 is built from 15 residues. Germline V gives CDR1 SEHNR, CDR2 FQNEAQ (reference sequence). In nucleotides, the CDR3 is TGTGCCAGCAGCTATCTCCTAGAGGGCTACAATGAGCAGTTCTTC. It codes for CASSYLLEGYNEQFF.

The chain employs TRBV11-2 and TRBJ2-2; D might be TRBD1 (5 bases). V lost 5 bases to trimming and J lost 1 base, with 14 bases between them. Germline V gene sequence: CDR1 SGHAT, CDR2 FQNNGV. There are 16 residues in the CDR3. In nucleotides, the CDR3 is TGTGCCAGCAGCCCGGAAGGACATCAGAACACCGGGGAGCTGTTTTTT. Protein sequence: CASSPEGHQNTGELFF.

The chain carries TRBV10-3 and TRBJ2-1; D ambiguous. Per the germline V gene, CDR1 is ENHRY and CDR2 is SYGVKD. This CDR3 comprises 16 residues. V lost 2 bases and J 3 bases, leaving 14 bases between the germline ends. The CDR3 region has the DNA TGTGCCATCAGTGAGCCTTCACGTGGGGACTACAATGAGCAGTTCTTC. The encoded protein is CAISEPSRGDYNEQFF.

The chain joins TRBV6-4 to TRBJ1-1; no definite D call. The CDR3 spans 13 residues. Germline loops: CDR1 MRHNA, CDR2 SNTAGT. The V end lost 3 bases, the J end lost 1 base, and 6 bases lay between the germline ends. DNA for the CDR3: TGTGCCAGCAGTGAGTCCGGGAACACTGAAGCTTTCTTT. The encoded protein is CASSESGNTEAFF.

In nucleotides, the CDR3 is TGCAGCGTTGAAGATCGAACGGGATTCAACTATGGCTACACCTTC. Translated: CSVEDRTGFNYGYTF. This chain connects TRBV29-1 to TRBJ1-2; no clear D. The V gene's germline CDR1 is SQVTM and CDR2 ANQGSEA. This CDR3 spans 15 amino acids. Trimming shortened V by 0 bases and J by 2 bases, and 13 bases separated the two germline ends. The whole variable domain, remainder taken from reference TRBV29-1 and TRBJ1-2, is SAVISQKPSRDICQRGTSLTIQCQVDSQVTMMFWYRQQPGQSLTLIATANQGSEATYESGFVIDKFPISRPNLTFSTLTVSNMSPEDSSIYLCSVEDRTGFNYGYTFGSGTRLTVV.

This chain joins TRBV28 and TRBJ1-4; D uncertain. CDR1 is MDHEN, CDR2 SYDVKM, per germline. The CDR3 runs 17 residues. The V gene lost 1 base and the J gene lost 3 bases, with 15 bases spanning the gap. The CDR3 sequence: CASSLSGSPRPNEKLFF. The CDR3, as DNA: TGTGCCAGCAGTTTATCCGGTTCGCCCCGGCCTAATGAAAAACTGTTTTTT.

This chain links TRBV10-1 with TRBJ2-3; D call uncertain. This CDR3 contains 15 residues. Trimming pared 4 bases from V and 6 bases from J, leaving 17 bases between. In germline, CDR1 is WNHNN, CDR2 SYGVQD (reference sequence). The CDR3 is CASSVRASHPDTQYF. The CDR3 bases are TGCGCCAGCAGTGTTCGGGCCTCTCATCCGGATACGCAGTATTTT.

The chain combines TRBV9 with TRBJ2-7; TRBD1 might be the D (8 bases). V dropped 3 bases and J dropped 6 bases, with 16 bases sitting between them. Germline V CDR1 and CDR2: SGDLS, YYNGEE. CDR3 length: 14 residues. CDR3 bases: TGTGCCAGCAGCGAAACAGGGGGAGGGTTCGAGCAGTACTTC. Its translation is CASSETGGGFEQYF.

The chain has TRBV2 and TRBJ2-7; D gene ambiguous. Trimming cost V 5 bases and J 1 base, with 24 bases left between them. The CDR3 contains 18 residues. CDR1 and CDR2 from the germline V gene are SNHLY and FYNNEI. In DNA form, the CDR3 reads TGTGCCAGCAGTCCGAGCGTTAGTGTGATGGGGTCTTCCTACGAGCAGTACTTC. This gives the protein CASSPSVSVMGSSYEQYF.

V and J are TRBV7-9 and TRBJ2-1; 11 nucleotides line up with TRBD1. Germline loops: CDR1 SEHNR, CDR2 FQNEAQ (reference sequence). Trimming took 6 bases from V and 2 from J; bases not matched to a gene: 6. This CDR3 has 16 amino acids. In nucleotides, the CDR3 is TGTGCCAGCAGTTTGCCGGGACAGGGGGCCTACAATGAGCAGTTCTTC. This encodes CASSLPGQGAYNEQFF.

This clone appeared a single time. The J gene is TRBJ1-1, the V gene TRBV6-5; 7 bases match TRBD1. CDR3 length: 14 residues. Germline values: CDR1 MNHEY, CDR2 SVGAGI. V shed 0 bases and J 6 bases; nucleotides not matched to a gene: 4. In DNA form, the CDR3 reads TGTGCCAGCAGTTACTCGACAGGGAAGCCTGAAGCTTTCTTT. It is translated as CASSYSTGKPEAFF.

The chain employs TRBV2 and TRBJ2-7; D possibly matches TRBD1 or TRBD2 (6 bases each). V gave up 6 bases and J gave up 3 bases, with 15 bases separating them. The CDR3 consists of 14 residues. Germline V gene data show CDR1 as SNHLY and CDR2 as FYNNEI. DNA for the CDR3: TGTGCCAGCAGCCCCTCGGGGGCAAACTACGAGCAGTACTTC. Translation gives CASSPSGANYEQYF.

This chain links TRBV6-5 with TRBJ1-5; 8 nucleotides line up with TRBD1. The CDR3 consists of 14 residues. After removal of 5 bases from V and 8 bases from J, the junction contained 8 bases not matched to a gene. The germline CDR1 and CDR2 sequences are MNHEY and SVGAGI. The CDR3 DNA sequence: TGTGCCAGCAGTCGCCTACAGGGGGAAGAGCCCCAGCATTTT. It codes for CASSRLQGEEPQHF.

The chain has TRBV27 and TRBJ2-1; D might be TRBD2 (6 bases). This CDR3 region has 13 residues. Trimming took 4 bases from V and 2 from J, leaving 6 bases between them. The germline V gene has CDR1 MNHEY and CDR2 SMNVEV (reference sequence). The CDR3 protein is CASSSSAYNEQFF. Here the CDR3 DNA reads TGTGCCAGCAGTTCTAGCGCCTACAATGAGCAGTTCTTC.